Detailed here is one T cell receptor beta chain. Repertoires were generated with immunoSEQ multiplex PCR, while TCRdb's copy carries only in-frame clones and drops some. This sample yields 110,000 or so clones, of which 80% to 95% are seen a single time; roughly 0.66% belongs to the top ten. This specimen comes from a study of OX40 agonist ivuxolimab in advanced cancers. Study-level background: The drug used for patients, ivuxolimab, was an agonistic anti-OX40 (CD134) antibody.

Sequenced material: CD4+ or CD8+ T cells sorted from blood, taken in a trial of the OX40 agonist ivuxolimab. The origin of this receptor is an adult with an advanced solid tumor such as melanoma, head and neck, liver or kidney cancer.

CDR3 protein: CAWRRGGGPYEQYF. For the CDR3, the DNA is TGTGCCTGGAGGCGGGGGGGAGGGCCCTACGAGCAGTACTTC. The V gene is TRBV30, the J gene TRBJ2-7; TRBD2 agrees at 9 bases. Germline CDR1 and CDR2: GTSNPN and SVGIG (reference sequence). The CDR3 totals 14 residues. With 3 bases clipped from V and 2 bases from J, the junction kept 5 bases outside the gene matches.